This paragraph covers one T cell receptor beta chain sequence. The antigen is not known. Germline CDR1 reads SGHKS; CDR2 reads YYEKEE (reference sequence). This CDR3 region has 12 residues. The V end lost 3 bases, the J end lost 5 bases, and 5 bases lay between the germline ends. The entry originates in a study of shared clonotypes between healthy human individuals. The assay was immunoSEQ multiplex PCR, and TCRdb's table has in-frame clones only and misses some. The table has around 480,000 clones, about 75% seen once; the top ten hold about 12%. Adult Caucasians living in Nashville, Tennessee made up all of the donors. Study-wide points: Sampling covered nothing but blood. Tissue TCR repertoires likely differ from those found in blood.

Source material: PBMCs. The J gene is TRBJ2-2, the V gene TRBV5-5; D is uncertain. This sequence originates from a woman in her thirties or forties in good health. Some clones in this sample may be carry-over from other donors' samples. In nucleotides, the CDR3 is TGTGCCAGCAGCTCGATTACCGGGGAGCTGTTTTTT. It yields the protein CASSSITGELFF. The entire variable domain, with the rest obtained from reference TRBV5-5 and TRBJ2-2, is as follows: DAGVTQSPTHLIKTRGQQVTLRCSPISGHKSVSWYQQVLGQGPQFIFQYYEKEERGRGNFPDRFSARQFPNYSSELNVNALLLGDSALYLCASSSITGELFFGEGSRLTVL.